A selection of T cell receptor beta chains follows, all from one sample in a study of Tregs in tolerant kidney transplant recipients. Here immunoSEQ multiplex PCR was the method, and the copy in TCRdb shows in-frame clones only, minus some. Of approximately 19,000 clones detected, around 71% appear once; the ten largest clones hold nearly 3.5%. The antigens of these receptors remain unknown. Sample: Tregs from blood cultured with allogeneic cells. Receptor source: a human donor in good health. Both conserved end residues are part of each CDR3. D genes are given only for firm matches. Size is omitted from some rows. Given values are once, few, many or a class for expanded clones.

d_gene: TRBD1; v_gene: TRBV19; j_gene: TRBJ1-4; abundance: few; CDR3nt: TGTGCCAGTAGTCTCCTCACAGGGGCTAGTAATGAAAAACTGTTTTTT; CDR3aa: CASSLLTGASNEKLFF
d_gene: NA; v_gene: TRBV7-9; j_gene: TRBJ1-4; abundance: NA; CDR3nt: TGTGCCAGCAGCTTAAATCCGCTCCGGGGGAGTAATGAAAAACTGTTTTTT; CDR3aa: CASSLNPLRGSNEKLFF
d_gene: NA; v_gene: TRBV7-2; j_gene: TRBJ1-6; abundance: NA; CDR3nt: TGTGCCAGCAGCTTAGAGTTTACATGGGCGATGTATAATTCACCCCTCCACTTT; CDR3aa: CASSLEFTWAMYNSPLHF
d_gene: NA; v_gene: TRBV7-9; j_gene: TRBJ1-6; abundance: once; CDR3nt: TGTGCCAGCAGCTTTGGACCTCTCGGTCCCCAGTCACCCCTCCACTTT; CDR3aa: CASSFGPLGPQSPLHF
d_gene: NA; v_gene: TRBV28; j_gene: TRBJ1-2; abundance: NA; CDR3nt: TGTGCCAGCAGCCAGGGAGGGAATGGCTACACCTTC; CDR3aa: CASSQGGNGYTF
d_gene: NA; v_gene: TRBV30; j_gene: TRBJ1-2; abundance: NA; CDR3nt: TGTGCCTGGAGTCAACAGGAGACCTATGGCTACACCTTC; CDR3aa: CAWSQQETYGYTF
d_gene: TRBD1; v_gene: TRBV6-5; j_gene: TRBJ1-1; abundance: NA; CDR3nt: TGTGCCAGCAGCCTGACAGGGAAGAACACTGAAGCTTTCTTT; CDR3aa: CASSLTGKNTEAFF
d_gene: NA; v_gene: TRBV16; j_gene: TRBJ2-7; abundance: NA; CDR3nt: TGTGCCAGCAGCCTAATATCCGAGCAGTACTTC; CDR3aa: CASSLISEQYF
d_gene: TRBD1; v_gene: TRBV7-3; j_gene: TRBJ1-2; abundance: NA; CDR3nt: TGTGCCAGCAGCTCTGGACAGGGGATAGAGAACTATGGCTACACCTTC; CDR3aa: CASSSGQGIENYGYTF
d_gene: NA; v_gene: TRBV4-1; j_gene: TRBJ2-5; abundance: NA; CDR3nt: TGCGCCAGCAGCCAAAACCCGACACGTGAGACCCAGTACTTC; CDR3aa: CASSQNPTRETQYF
d_gene: TRBD1; v_gene: TRBV10-1; j_gene: TRBJ2-6; abundance: few; CDR3nt: TGCGCCAGCAGCTCGGGACAGGGCCCCTCTGGGGCCAACGTCCTGACTTTC; CDR3aa: CASSSGQGPSGANVLTF
d_gene: NA; v_gene: TRBV29-1; j_gene: TRBJ2-7; abundance: few; CDR3nt: TGCAGCGTTGACCTGGGGGGCTACGAGCAGTACTTC; CDR3aa: CSVDLGGYEQYF
d_gene: TRBD1; v_gene: TRBV19; j_gene: TRBJ2-5; abundance: NA; CDR3nt: TGTGCCATCAAGGGGGCTAAAGAGACCCAGTACTTC; CDR3aa: CAIKGAKETQYF
d_gene: TRBD1; v_gene: TRBV2; j_gene: TRBJ1-2; abundance: once; CDR3nt: TGTGCCAGCAGGGCAGGGGGTTCTGGCTACACCTTC; CDR3aa: CASRAGGSGYTF
d_gene: NA; v_gene: TRBV6-6; j_gene: TRBJ2-3; abundance: NA; CDR3nt: TGTGCCAGCAGTTCCGGGGGACTTAAAACAGATACGCAGTATTTT; CDR3aa: CASSSGGLKTDTQYF
d_gene: TRBD1; v_gene: TRBV4-1; j_gene: TRBJ2-3; abundance: NA; CDR3nt: TGCGCCAGCAACTCTGGACAGGGAAGAACAGATACGCAGTATTTT; CDR3aa: CASNSGQGRTDTQYF